This TCR beta chain derives from a study of T-cell reconstitution after alpha-beta-depleted transplantation in children. The CDR3 totals 13 residues. CDR1 GTSNPN and CDR2 SVGIG come from the germline V gene (reference sequence). V gave up 1 base and J gave up 4 bases, with 7 bases separating them. Preparing the TCRbeta library involved the use of unique molecular identifiers. TCRdb analysed the PCR reads with MiXCR anew, one entry per CDR3 protein. This sample has about 110,000 distinct CDR3 sequences, with around a tenth found just once. The rearrangement links TRBV30 to TRBJ2-2; TRBD1 is a possible D gene (6 bases). The starting material was PBMCs from the stem cell graft donor, obtained from the stem cell graft. The sequence derives from a human donor who donated a stem cell graft to a child with acute lymphoblastic leukemia. The CDR3 DNA is TGTGCCTGGAGTGAGGACAGCACCGGGGAGCTGTTTTTT. Encoded protein: CAWSEDSTGELFF.